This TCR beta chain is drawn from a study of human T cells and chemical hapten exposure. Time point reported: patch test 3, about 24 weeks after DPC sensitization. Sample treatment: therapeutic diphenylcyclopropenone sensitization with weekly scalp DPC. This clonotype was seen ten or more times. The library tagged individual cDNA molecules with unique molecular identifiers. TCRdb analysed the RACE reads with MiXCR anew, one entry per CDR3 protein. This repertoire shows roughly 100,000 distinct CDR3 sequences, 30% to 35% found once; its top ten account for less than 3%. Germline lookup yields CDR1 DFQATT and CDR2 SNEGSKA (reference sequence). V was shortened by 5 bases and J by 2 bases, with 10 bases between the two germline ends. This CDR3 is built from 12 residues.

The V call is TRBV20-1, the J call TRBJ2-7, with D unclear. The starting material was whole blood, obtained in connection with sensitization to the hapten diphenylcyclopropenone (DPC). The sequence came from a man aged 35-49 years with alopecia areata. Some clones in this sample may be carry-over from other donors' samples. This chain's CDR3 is CSARTGPYEQYF. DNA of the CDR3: TGCAGTGCTCGGACCGGGCCCTACGAGCAGTACTTC.